The 13 T cell receptor beta chains reported below all come from one sample, sequenced in a study of identifying expanded T cells in peripheral blood. Generated by immunoSEQ multiplex PCR, the TCRdb table keeps only in-frame clones and is missing some. The data contain 90,000 to 120,000 clones, about 89% of them seen just once; the ten biggest clones take up roughly 15%. Sequenced material: blood. These receptors all stem from a person aged 18 to 69 in good health.

The J gene is TRBJ2-5, the V gene TRBV6-5; 7 bases map to TRBD2. The germline CDR1 and CDR2 sequences are MNHEY and SVGAGI. V trimming: 2 bases; J trimming: 2 bases; junction bases outside the gene matches: 2. This CDR3 is 14 amino acids long. DNA of the CDR3: TGTGCCAGCAGTTACGGGGGGGTACAAGAGACCCAGTACTTC. Translating it yields CASSYGGVQETQYF.

V gene TRBV7-9 combines with J gene TRBJ2-7; the match to TRBD1 covers 9 bases. The CDR3 consists of 14 residues. Germline V gene data show CDR1 as SEHNR and CDR2 as FQNEAQ (reference sequence). Trimming at V came to 3 bases and at J to 3 bases, leaving 3 bases not matched to a gene. The CDR3 region has the DNA TGTGCCAGCAGCTTCGGGACAGGGAGCTACGAGCAGTACTTC. Residues: CASSFGTGSYEQYF.

This chain links TRBV6-5 with TRBJ1-3, with D unclear. CDR3 length: 14 residues. V shed 6 bases and J shed 0 bases, with 9 bases lying between them. Germline values: CDR1 MNHEY, CDR2 SVGAGI. The CDR3 DNA follows: TGTGCCAGCAGCAACGTTCCCTCTGGAAACACCATATATTTT. This sequence encodes CASSNVPSGNTIYF.

The chain links TRBV7-2 to TRBJ1-2; 7 positions agree with TRBD1. The CDR3 loop spans 14 amino acids. Germline values: CDR1 SGHTA, CDR2 FQGNSA. The ends lost 1 base at V and 7 bases at J; junction bases unmatched: 6. The CDR3 region has the DNA TGTGCCAGCAGCTTAGTTCAGGGGGAGTTTGGCTACACCTTC. Amino acid sequence: CASSLVQGEFGYTF.

The J gene is TRBJ2-1, the V gene TRBV28; no reliable D call. The V end lost 3 bases, the J end lost 8 bases, and 11 bases lay between the germline ends. The CDR3 spans 13 residues. Germline V gene sequence: CDR1 MDHEN, CDR2 SYDVKM. CDR3 sequence: CASSFQALDEQFF. The CDR3 coding sequence is TGTGCCAGCAGTTTCCAGGCCCTCGATGAGCAGTTCTTC.

This rearrangement joins TRBV7-2 to TRBJ2-4; 9 bases are a match to TRBD2. CDR1 SGHTA and CDR2 FQGNSA come from the germline V gene. CDR3 length: 19 amino acids. V trimming: 2 bases; J trimming: 6 bases; junction bases outside the gene matches: 17. The CDR3 here is CASSLRAGGLRTFPNIQYF. DNA for the CDR3: TGTGCCAGCAGCTTACGAGCGGGGGGTTTAAGGACATTTCCAAACATTCAGTACTTC.

V and J are TRBV18 and TRBJ1-4; unclear D gene. Germline-derived CDR1 and CDR2 are KGHSH and LQKENI. Between the trimmed V and J ends, which lost 2 bases and 8 bases, there was a span of 6 bases. This CDR3 contains 12 residues. CDR3 in amino acids: CASSPSDEKLFF. DNA for the CDR3: TGTGCCAGCTCACCAAGTGACGAAAAACTGTTTTTT.

The chain recombines TRBV28 with TRBJ2-3; TRBD2 matches 8 bases. Trimming cost V 7 bases and J 3 bases; bases outside gene matches: 9. The V gene's germline CDR1 is MDHEN and CDR2 SYDVKM. The CDR3 covers 15 residues. CDR3 protein: CASTNGGGKTDTQYF. The CDR3 DNA reads TGTGCCAGCACCAATGGCGGGGGGAAGACAGATACGCAGTATTTT.

This clone has only one observation. This chain joins TRBV2 and TRBJ2-1; D is unclear. V lost 6 bases, J lost 1 base, and 4 bases lay in between. Germline CDR1 SNHLY, CDR2 FYNNEI. CDR3 length equals 12 residues. The CDR3 spells CASRPSYNEQFF. Written as DNA, the CDR3 is TGTGCCAGCAGGCCGTCCTACAATGAGCAGTTCTTC.

The J gene is TRBJ2-5, the V gene TRBV28; TRBD2 is a possible D gene (5 bases). The CDR3 contains 14 residues. Germline CDR1 MDHEN, CDR2 SYDVKM. Trimming took 2 bases from V and 1 from J, leaving 8 bases between them. Written as DNA, the CDR3 is TGTGCCAGCAGTTTAGGAGGCGTCCAAGAGACCCAGTACTTC. This sequence encodes CASSLGGVQETQYF.

V and J are TRBV6-1 and TRBJ2-5, with a possible D match to TRBD1 (5 bases). V lost 7 bases, J lost 4 bases, and 19 bases lay in between. This CDR3 region has 15 residues. The V gene's germline CDR1 is MNHNS and CDR2 SASEGT. In nucleotides, the CDR3 is TGTGCCAGCAAGAAGACAGCCGACCCAACAGAGACCCAGTACTTC. It codes for CASKKTADPTETQYF.

The chain recombines TRBV5-4 with TRBJ2-2; D is unclear. The CDR3 loop spans 15 amino acids. Trimming took off 3 bases at V and 0 bases at J, with 9 bases between the two ends. CDR1 and CDR2 from the germline V gene are SGHNT and YYREEE (reference sequence). In DNA, the CDR3 is TGTGCCAGCAGCTACCAGGACCCGAACACCGGGGAGCTGTTTTTT. Translation: CASSYQDPNTGELFF.

The chain's CDR3 is CASSFGGTNTEAFF. CDR3 in DNA: TGTGCCAGCAGCTTCGGGGGGACCAACACTGAAGCTTTCTTT. The rearrangement joins TRBV5-4 to TRBJ1-1; the D gene is possibly TRBD1 (5 bases). The V gene's germline CDR1 is SGHNT and CDR2 YYREEE (reference sequence). V lost 2 bases, J lost 2 bases, and 10 bases lay in between. The CDR3 covers 14 residues.